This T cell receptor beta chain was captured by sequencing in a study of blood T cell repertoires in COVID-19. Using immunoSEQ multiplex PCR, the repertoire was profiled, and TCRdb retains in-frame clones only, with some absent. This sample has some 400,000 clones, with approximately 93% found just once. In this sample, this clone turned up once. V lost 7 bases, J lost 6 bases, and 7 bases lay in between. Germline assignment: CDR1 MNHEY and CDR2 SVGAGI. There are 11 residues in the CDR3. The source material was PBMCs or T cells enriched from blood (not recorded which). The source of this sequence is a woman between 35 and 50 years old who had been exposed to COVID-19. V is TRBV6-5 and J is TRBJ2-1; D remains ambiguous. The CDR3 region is CASILPNEQFF. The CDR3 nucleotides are TGTGCCAGCATCCTCCCCAATGAGCAGTTCTTC.